This T cell receptor beta chain was identified during a study of monozygotic twins with inflammatory bowel disease. Germline CDR1 and CDR2: SGDLS and YYNGEE. The CDR3 covers 15 residues. Incorporation of UMIs carrying a 6-nucleotide sample barcode was performed by template switching. With the 5' RACE reads reprocessed, TCRdb shows one record per CDR3 protein and no DNA. The sample has some 200,000 distinct CDR3 sequences. The sample comprised blood. The TCR comes from a human donor with ulcerative colitis or Crohn's disease, or a healthy co-twin of an affected twin (not recorded which). V gene TRBV9 combines with J gene TRBJ2-1; TCRdb's D call of TRBD1 is untestable without DNA. CDR3 region: CASSEQGNSYNEQFF.